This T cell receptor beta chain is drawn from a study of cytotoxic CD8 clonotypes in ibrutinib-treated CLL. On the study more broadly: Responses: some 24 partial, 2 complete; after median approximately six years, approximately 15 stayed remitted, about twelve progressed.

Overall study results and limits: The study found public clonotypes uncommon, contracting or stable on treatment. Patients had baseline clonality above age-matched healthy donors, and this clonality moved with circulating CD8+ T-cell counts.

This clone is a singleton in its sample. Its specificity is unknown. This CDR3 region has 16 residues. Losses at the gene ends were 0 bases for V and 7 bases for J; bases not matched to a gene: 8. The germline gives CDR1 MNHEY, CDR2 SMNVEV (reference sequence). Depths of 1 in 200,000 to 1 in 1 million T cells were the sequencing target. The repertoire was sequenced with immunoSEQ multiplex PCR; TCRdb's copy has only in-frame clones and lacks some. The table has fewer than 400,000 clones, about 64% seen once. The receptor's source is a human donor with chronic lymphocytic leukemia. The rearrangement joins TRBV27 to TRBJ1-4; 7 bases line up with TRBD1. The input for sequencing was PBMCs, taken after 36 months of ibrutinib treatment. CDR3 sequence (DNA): TGTGCCAGCAGTTTATCGCGCCAGGGGGGTGGTGAAAAACTGTTTTTT. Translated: CASSLSRQGGGEKLFF. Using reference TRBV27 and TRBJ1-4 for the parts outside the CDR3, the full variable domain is EAQVTQNPRYLITVTGKKLTVTCSQNMNHEYMSWYRQDPGLGLRQIYYSMNVEVTDKGDVPEGYKVSRKEKRNFPLILESPSPNQTSLYFCASSLSRQGGGEKLFFGSGTQLSVL.